Included here is one T cell receptor (beta chain) sequence, with context. Per germline, CDR1 SGDLS and CDR2 YYNGEE. Trimming took off 4 bases at V and 5 bases at J, with 18 bases between the two ends. The CDR3 spans 16 residues. Using immunoSEQ multiplex PCR, the repertoire was profiled, and TCRdb retains in-frame clones only, with some absent. The sample yields tens of thousands of clones, over 80% seen once. These data are taken from a study of graft-versus-host responses after intestinal transplantation. The TCR comes from a human patient who received an intestinal transplant, so some T cells may come from the graft donor. The chain employs TRBV9 and TRBJ1-4, with a tentative D call TRBD1 (6 bases). The sample in question was PBMCs, obtained approximately 740 days after a first intestinal transplant, on the day of a second. As DNA, the CDR3 is TGTGCCAGCAGCCCGTGGGTCGGGGGCATCAATGAAAAACTGTTTTTT. Protein: CASSPWVGGINEKLFF.